This T cell receptor (beta chain) is drawn from a study of early T cells in non-severe SARS-CoV-2 infection. Study at large: Sequenced bulk RNA came from whole blood that was unsorted, and chains were unpaired.

This clonotype was detected ten times or more. Individual cDNA molecules received unique molecular identifiers during library preparation. MiXCR, run by TCRdb on the 5' RACE reads, gives a single entry per CDR3 protein. The sample lists about 34,000 distinct CDR3 sequences, over 5% seen once, with around 8% in the top ten. The V end lost 2 bases, the J end lost 8 bases, and 12 bases lay between the germline ends. Per the germline V gene, CDR1 is MDHEN and CDR2 is SYDVKM. This CDR3 spans 13 amino acids. The rearrangement links TRBV28 to TRBJ1-2; no firm D call. The material sequenced was whole blood. The receptor was isolated from an adult who was a healthcare worker with PCR-confirmed SARS-CoV-2 infection or an uninfected control (not recorded which). As DNA, the CDR3 is TGTGCCAGCAGTTTACGGGCACTGTGGGGCTACACCTTC. The encoded protein is CASSLRALWGYTF.